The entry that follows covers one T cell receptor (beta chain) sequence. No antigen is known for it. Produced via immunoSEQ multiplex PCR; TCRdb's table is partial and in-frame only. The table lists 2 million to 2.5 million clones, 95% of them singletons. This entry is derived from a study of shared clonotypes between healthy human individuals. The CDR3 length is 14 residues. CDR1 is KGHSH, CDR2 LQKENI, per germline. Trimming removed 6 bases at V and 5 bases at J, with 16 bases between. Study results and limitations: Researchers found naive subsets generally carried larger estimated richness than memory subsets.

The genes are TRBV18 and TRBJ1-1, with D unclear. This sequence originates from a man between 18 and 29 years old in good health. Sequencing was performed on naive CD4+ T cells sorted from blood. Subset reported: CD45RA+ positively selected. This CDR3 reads CASSLYFLGTEAFF. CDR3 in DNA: TGTGCCAGCTCCTTATACTTCCTTGGGACTGAAGCTTTCTTT.